Listed below are T cell receptor beta chains from one sample, sequenced in a study of blood T cell repertoires in COVID-19. Using immunoSEQ multiplex PCR, the repertoire was profiled, and TCRdb retains in-frame clones only, with some absent. The repertoire has 200,000 or so clones, 80% of them found once; the top ten carry approximately 7.4%. Sequenced sample: PBMCs or T cells enriched from blood (not recorded which). These receptors originate from a woman in her forties with acute COVID-19. Each CDR3 is given with its conserved first and last residue. D genes are given only for firm matches. Clone sizes are given selectively: once, few, many, or a class where the clone is expanded.

>TRBV5-1|-|-|TRBJ2-3
TGCGCCAGCAGCGCCGGGATTCGCACAGATACGCAGTATTTT
CASSAGIRTDTQYF
>TRBV28|-|once|TRBJ1-2
TGTGCCCTTTCGGGGGCTAACTATGGCTACACCTTC
CALSGANYGYTF
>TRBV27|TRBD1|-|TRBJ2-7
TGTGCCAGCAGTGTACGATCAGGGGGCGCCTACGAGCAGTACTTC
CASSVRSGGAYEQYF
>TRBV4-2|TRBD1|-|TRBJ1-6
TGTGCCAGCAGCCAAGATAGTAACAGGGGTGATTCACCCCTCCACTTT
CASSQDSNRGDSPLHF
>TRBV29-1|TRBD1|-|TRBJ2-2
TGCAGCGCGGGGACAGGGAGTACCGGGGAGCTGTTTTTT
CSAGTGSTGELFF
>TRBV6-5|-|-|TRBJ1-6
TGTGCCGCAGCCCGGGGGGGCTCGGATTCACCCCTCCACTTT
CAAARGGSDSPLHF
>TRBV18|-|-|TRBJ2-7
TGTGCCAGCTCACCACCGGTCTTCCGAGGAGGAGCCTACGAGCAGTACTTC
CASSPPVFRGGAYEQYF
>TRBV29-1|-|-|TRBJ2-7
TGCAGCGTCGGCCTAGGGGCAGGGTCCAACGAGCAGTACTTC
CSVGLGAGSNEQYF
>TRBV7-3|-|-|TRBJ1-1
TGTGCCAGCAGCTTCAAAGTTCTAGGTCCTGAAGCTTTCTTT
CASSFKVLGPEAFF
>TRBV14|-|-|TRBJ2-1
TGTGCCAGCAGCCGACACACAACAGGGCCCATGTGGTACAATGAGCAGTTCTTC
CASSRHTTGPMWYNEQFF
>TRBV5-1|-|-|TRBJ1-1
TGCGCCAGCAGGGCGTTGTGGGAGATCGTGAACACTGAAGCTTTCTTT
CASRALWEIVNTEAFF
>TRBV28|TRBD1|-|TRBJ1-5
TGTGCCAGCAGTTTGGTGACAGGGGGCGTATGGGGCAATCAGCCCCAGCATTTT
CASSLVTGGVWGNQPQHF
>TRBV7-2|TRBD2|few|TRBJ2-2
TGTGCCAGCAGCTCGGGACTAGGAACCGGGGAGCTGTTTTTT
CASSSGLGTGELFF
>TRBV4-2|-|-|TRBJ2-7
TGTGCCAGCAGCCAAGATTTACCCAGCGGCCGCTCCTACGAGCAGTACTTC
CASSQDLPSGRSYEQYF
>TRBV11-3|TRBD2|-|TRBJ2-1
TGTGCCAGCAGCTTAGGACTAGCGGGAGTATACAATGAGCAGTTCTTC
CASSLGLAGVYNEQFF
>TRBV28|-|-|TRBJ2-7
TGTGCCAGCAGCCCGGGGGTAGGGAGCGAGCAGTACTTC
CASSPGVGSEQYF
>TRBV5-4|-|-|TRBJ2-1
TGTGCCAGCAGCTTCGTTACTAGCTCAGGTGAGCAGTTCTTC
CASSFVTSSGEQFF
>TRBV5-1|-|few|TRBJ1-6
TGCGCCAGCAGCCCATTTGGAATCGGGGAGTCGCCCCTCCACTTT
CASSPFGIGESPLHF
>TRBV7-8|-|-|TRBJ2-5
TGTGCCAGCAGCCGGGGAGTTGAAGAGACCCAGTACTTC
CASSRGVEETQYF
>TRBV19|TRBD1|-|TRBJ1-4
TGTGCCAGTAGTATGAGGACAGGGCTAGATGAAAAACTGTTTTTT
CASSMRTGLDEKLFF
>TRBV20-1|-|-|TRBJ2-1
TGCAGTGCTGCAGAGGGTGAGCAGTTCTTC
CSAAEGEQFF
>TRBV11-3|-|-|TRBJ1-1
TGTGCCAGCAGCTTAGGGGCAGGCCTGAACACTGAAGCTTTCTTT
CASSLGAGLNTEAFF
>TRBV29-1|TRBD1|-|TRBJ1-1
TGCAGCGTTAAGCCAGGGGGGAACACTGAAGCTTTCTTT
CSVKPGGNTEAFF
>TRBV5-5|TRBD1|once|TRBJ2-5
TGTGCCAGCAGCTTGGTGGTACAGGGGGCAGAGACCCAGTACTTC
CASSLVVQGAETQYF
>TRBV28|-|-|TRBJ1-2
TGTGCCAGCGGCCCCCAGTGGGCGGGAGGCGGCCATGGCTACACCTTC
CASGPQWAGGGHGYTF
>TRBV5-8|-|-|TRBJ2-1
TGTGCCAGCAGCTTAGCCGGGACACCTCAGGATGAGCAGTTCTTC
CASSLAGTPQDEQFF
>TRBV27|TRBD2|few|TRBJ2-1
TGTGCCAGCAGTTCTAAGCGGGAGTACCTGAATGAGCAGTTCTTC
CASSSKREYLNEQFF
>TRBV19|-|-|TRBJ1-1
TGTGCCAGTAGTATAAACTTGCGGCAGTTGAACACTGAAGCTTTCTTT
CASSINLRQLNTEAFF
>TRBV19|TRBD2|once|TRBJ2-1
TGTGCCAGCGGCTGGGGAGGGGCTCACAATGAGCAGTTCTTC
CASGWGGAHNEQFF